This TCR beta chain was recovered during a study of sequential checkpoint blockade in melanoma. By sample share, this clone is large. This sample includes further DNA sequences coding for the same CDR3. Treatment given: randomized to nivolumab then ipilimumab (arm A) or the reverse (arm B). Looked up from germline, CDR1 is SGHDT and CDR2 is YYEEEE. V shed 0 bases and J shed 6 bases, with 10 bases lying between them. The length of the CDR3 is 15 residues. Sequenced by immunoSEQ multiplex PCR; TCRdb stores in-frame clones only, minus some. This sample has 10,000 to 15,000 clones, with under 80% found just once.

The source of this sequence is a human donor with melanoma. Sequences were derived from CD8+ T cells sorted from blood (inferred from file names), sampled from a patient given nivolumab and ipilimumab in sequence. The chain carries TRBV5-6 and TRBJ1-6; D is unclear. Written as DNA, the CDR3 is TGTGCCAGCAGCTTGGAGTCAGGATTTAATTCACCCCTCCACTTT. Protein product: CASSLESGFNSPLHF. The variable domain in full, completed from reference TRBV5-6 and TRBJ1-6, reads DAGVTQSPTHLIKTRGQQVTLRCSPKSGHDTVSWYQQALGQGPQFIFQYYEEEERQRGNFPDRFSGHQFPNYSSELNVNALLLGDSALYLCASSLESGFNSPLHFGNGTRLTVT.